A selection of T cell receptor beta chains follows, all from one sample in a study of metastatic and nonmetastatic thyroid tumors. TCRdb reprocessed the PCR reads via MiXCR. The table shows over 15,000 clones, with roughly 32% occurring only once. The sequenced sample consisted of tumor tissue. Receptors were obtained from a female donor with papillary thyroid cancer or a benign thyroid nodule (not recorded which). Some clones in this sample may be carry-over from other donors' samples. Both conserved end residues are part of each CDR3. D genes are given only for firm matches. Rows give clone size only sometimes, using once, few, many, or a class for an expanded clone.

J gene,clone size,V gene,D gene,CDR3 protein,CDR3 DNA
TRBJ1-1,-,TRBV11-1,TRBD1,CASSLGTGTGFVRTEAFF,TGTGCCAGCAGCTTAGGGACCGGGACAGGGTTCGTTAGGACTGAAGCTTTCTTT
TRBJ2-3,-,TRBV9,-,CASSFAGTSTDTQYF,TGTGCCAGCAGCTTTGCCGGTACTAGCACAGATACGCAGTATTTT
TRBJ2-7,-,TRBV12-5,-,CASGFYEQYF,TGTGCTAGTGGTTTTTACGAGCAGTACTTC
TRBJ2-1,few,TRBV9,TRBD2,CASSLLPGAGSSTEQFF,TGTGCCAGCAGCCTACTACCGGGAGCGGGAAGCTCCACTGAGCAGTTCTTC
TRBJ2-1,few,TRBV6-4,TRBD1,CASSPGTGGARYNEQFF,TGTGCCAGCTCCCCCGGGACAGGGGGCGCCCGCTACAATGAGCAGTTCTTC
TRBJ2-7,-,TRBV6-1,TRBD1,CASSVRTGIYEQYF,TGTGCCAGCAGTGTTCGGACAGGGATCTACGAGCAGTACTTC
TRBJ1-3,many,TRBV5-4,-,CASSLAPGVATGNTIYF,TGTGCCAGCAGCTTGGCCCCGGGGGTAGCTACTGGAAACACCATATATTTT
TRBJ1-2,medium-sized,TRBV19,-,CASRGQIIYGYTF,TGTGCCAGTCGCGGACAGATAATTTATGGCTACACCTTC
TRBJ2-7,-,TRBV5-1,-,CASSLDLRGGGEQYF,TGCGCCAGCAGCTTGGATCTCAGGGGAGGAGGCGAGCAGTACTTC
TRBJ2-6,once,TRBV11-2,-,CASSLGRYSGANVLTF,TGTGCCAGCAGCTTAGGGAGGTACTCTGGGGCCAACGTCCTGACTTTC
TRBJ2-1,-,TRBV11-1,TRBD1,CASSQGTGNYNEQFF,TGTGCCAGCTCACAAGGGACAGGGAATTACAATGAGCAGTTCTTC
TRBJ2-5,-,TRBV5-1,-,CASSLVGVKRTQYF,TGCGCCAGCAGCTTGGTAGGTGTCAAGAGGACCCAGTACTTC
TRBJ2-7,few,TRBV19,-,CASSFTVGSYEQYF,TGTGCCAGTAGCTTCACCGTAGGCTCCTACGAGCAGTACTTC
TRBJ2-7,-,TRBV3-1,TRBD1,CASSQGAGGIYEQYF,TGTGCCAGCAGCCAAGGCGCAGGGGGCATCTACGAGCAGTACTTC
TRBJ2-7,few,TRBV6-5,TRBD1,CASSWTGRYEQYF,TGTGCCAGCAGTTGGACAGGACGGTACGAGCAGTACTTC
TRBJ2-3,many,TRBV29-1,-,CSGRGPSTDTQYF,TGCAGTGGGCGGGGGCCCAGCACAGATACGCAGTATTTT
TRBJ1-2,-,TRBV5-1,TRBD1,CASSPSGTGGADGYTF,TGCGCCAGCAGCCCGTCCGGGACAGGGGGCGCCGATGGCTACACCTTC
TRBJ2-7,-,TRBV7-3,-,CASSLTGWSKQYF,TGTGCCAGCAGCTTAACAGGGTGGTCGAAGCAGTACTTC
TRBJ2-3,few,TRBV6-1,-,CASSDGSTDTQYF,TGTGCCAGCAGTGACGGGAGCACAGATACGCAGTATTTT
TRBJ2-2,few,TRBV30,TRBD2,CAWGGDPSGAGELFF,TGTGCCTGGGGAGGGGATCCTAGCGGGGCCGGGGAGCTGTTTTTT
TRBJ2-1,medium-sized,TRBV12-3/TRBV12-4,TRBD2,CASSHLLAGVSYNEQFF,TGTGCCAGCAGTCACCTACTAGCGGGGGTCTCCTACAATGAGCAGTTCTTC
TRBJ1-2,few,TRBV6-2/TRBV6-3,-,CASSYWDNVFGYTF,TGTGCCAGCAGTTACTGGGACAACGTCTTTGGCTACACCTTC
TRBJ2-2,few,TRBV12-3/TRBV12-4,TRBD1,CASSFGPGQGLTGELFF,TGTGCCAGCAGTTTTGGGCCGGGACAGGGTCTTACCGGGGAGCTGTTTTTT
TRBJ2-7,few,TRBV7-2,-,CASSSFAGEQYF,TGTGCCAGCAGCTCCTTTGCCGGGGAGCAGTACTTC
TRBJ1-6,-,TRBV6-1,TRBD1,CASSDTGEISPLHF,TGTGCCAGCAGTGACACAGGGGAGATTTCACCCCTCCACTTT
TRBJ2-5,many,TRBV28,TRBD1,CASSPWDREEETQYF,TGTGCCAGCAGCCCTTGGGACAGGGAGGAAGAGACCCAGTACTTC
TRBJ1-5,-,TRBV4-1,-,CASSGGASRRPQHF,TGCGCCAGCAGTGGCGGAGCAAGTCGCCGGCCCCAGCATTTT
TRBJ1-1,-,TRBV5-6,-,CASSRGDRVFTEAFF,TGTGCCAGCAGCCGCGGCGACCGGGTATTCACTGAAGCTTTCTTT
TRBJ2-1,few,TRBV27,TRBD1,CASSLAGQGTYNEQFF,TGTGCCAGCAGTTTAGCCGGACAGGGGACCTACAATGAGCAGTTCTTC
TRBJ2-3,-,TRBV7-9,-,CASSLEVTDTQYF,TGTGCCAGCAGCTTAGAGGTAACAGATACGCAGTATTTT
TRBJ1-1,-,TRBV2,-,CASKGTSPDTEAFF,TGTGCCAGCAAGGGGACCTCCCCGGACACTGAAGCTTTCTTT
TRBJ2-5,many,TRBV7-9,-,CASSLAPGETQYF,TGTGCCAGCAGCTTAGCTCCAGGGGAGACCCAGTACTTC